This T cell receptor beta chain derives from a study of cytomegalovirus exposure and HLA in healthy donors. Per germline, CDR1 SGHRS and CDR2 YFSETQ. V shed 6 bases, J shed 5 bases, and the junction held 11 bases outside the gene matches. The length of the CDR3 is 15 residues. On this clone: Its target is unknown.

Study-level results: A further, later analysis showed that HLA-associated TCR beta chains (compared with equally common others) were more clonally expanded. Most observed TCR sequences were rare, whereas some public TCRs were detected in many donors.

Vbeta (60) and Jbeta (13) primers were used in the PCR. Sequencing was performed with immunoSEQ multiplex PCR; in TCRdb, only in-frame clones are kept and a portion is missing. The sample holds 65,000 to 100,000 clones, around 75% seen once. The V gene is TRBV5-1, the J gene TRBJ2-5; 9 nucleotides match TRBD1. The TCR originated in a woman between 35 and 50 years old in good health and CMV-seropositive. Sequenced input: PBMCs. The CDR3: CASTAGQGTRETQYF. CDR3 DNA sequence: TGCGCCAGCACCGCTGGACAGGGGACCCGGGAGACCCAGTACTTC. Combining the CDR3 with reference TRBV5-1 and TRBJ2-5 gives the whole variable domain KAGVTQTPRYLIKTRGQQVTLSCSPISGHRSVSWYQQTPGQGLQFLFEYFSETQRNKGNFPGRFSGRQFSNSRSEMNVSTLELGDSALYLCASTAGQGTRETQYFGPGTRLLVL.